The 26 T cell receptor beta chains listed next were all sequenced from one sample in a study of regulatory T cells in long-lasting Graves disease. Time point described: newly diagnosed GD, antithyroid drugs for less than 3 months. After RNA was extracted from PBMCs, the TCR library was made from it. Researchers made TCR beta libraries by using iRepertoire HTBI primers and running Arm-PCR on CDR3 regions. TCRdb re-called the multiplex PCR reads with MiXCR, one entry per CDR3 protein. The sample holds around 450,000 distinct CDR3 sequences; about 15% are singletons and the top ten take about a sixth. The same sample was also used in a study of T cells in Graves' hyperthyroidism and ophthalmopathy.

Specimen: peripheral blood mononuclear cells (PBMCs), collected at new diagnosis, from a patient treated with antithyroid drugs. The receptor source for this set is a woman under 40 with Graves disease.

This clonotype came up many times. The chain is built from TRBV11-2 and TRBJ2-5; the D is unclear. Trimming removed 5 bases at V and 0 bases at J, with 13 bases between. The germline CDR1 and CDR2 sequences are SGHAT and FQNNGV. The CDR3 has 15 residues. In DNA, the CDR3 is TGTGCCAGCAGCCTTTCCCCACTGGACCAAGAGACCCAGTACTTC. Residues: CASSLSPLDQETQYF.

The sample holds many counts of this clonotype. The chain combines TRBV27 with TRBJ2-3; D is uncertain. This CDR3 is 14 amino acids long. CDR1 MNHEY and CDR2 SMNVEV come from the germline V gene (reference sequence). Trimming removed 5 bases at V and 0 bases at J, with 9 bases between. CDR3 nucleotides: TGTGCCAGCAGTCCGAGCAAGAGCACAGATACGCAGTATTTT. Protein sequence: CASSPSKSTDTQYF.

This clonotype was seen many times. The chain uses TRBV30 and TRBJ2-1; D is undetermined. Trimming pared 2 bases from V and 4 bases from J, leaving 6 bases between. CDR1 is GTSNPN, CDR2 SVGIG, per germline (reference sequence). The CDR3 loop spans 12 amino acids. DNA for the CDR3: TGTGCCTGGAGTAAAAGTTACAATGAGCAGTTCTTC. Amino acids: CAWSKSYNEQFF.

Ten or more counts support this clonotype. This chain joins TRBV28 and TRBJ2-7; 7 bases agree with TRBD1. Germline loops: CDR1 MDHEN, CDR2 SYDVKM. V shed 5 bases, J shed 2 bases, and the junction held 3 bases outside the gene matches. This CDR3 region has 13 residues. The CDR3 nucleotides read TGTGCCAGCAGTCACGGGACAGCCTACGAGCAGTACTTC. Translating gives CASSHGTAYEQYF.

This clonotype was observed many times. The chain links TRBV27 to TRBJ2-1; D gene ambiguous. The germline CDR1 and CDR2 sequences are MNHEY and SMNVEV (reference sequence). The CDR3 is made up of 13 amino acids. V was pared by 7 bases and J by 8 bases, with 15 bases between. CDR3 DNA: TGTGCCAGCACTACGGGTAGCCGTGATGAGCAGTTCTTC. Translation: CASTTGSRDEQFF.

This clonotype was observed many times. The chain uses TRBV20-1 and TRBJ2-5, with TRBD1 matching 7 bases. CDR1 and CDR2 (germline): DFQATT, SNEGSKA (reference sequence). V shed 3 bases, J shed 6 bases, and the junction held 7 bases outside the gene matches. The CDR3 spans 13 residues. CDR3 residues: CSASGRGTKTQYF. CDR3 sequence (DNA): TGCAGTGCTAGCGGCAGGGGGACGAAGACCCAGTACTTC.

This clonotype has a count of ten or more. The DNA of the CDR3 is TGTGCCAGCAGACCCGGGACTAAACTGCAAGAGACCCAGTACTTC. Amino acids: CASRPGTKLQETQYF. The rearrangement links TRBV6-1 to TRBJ2-5, with 7 bases lining up with TRBD2. V shed 6 bases, J shed 2 bases, and the junction held 9 bases outside the gene matches. There are 15 residues in the CDR3. Per the germline V gene, CDR1 is MNHNS and CDR2 is SASEGT.

V usage is TRBV7-9 and J usage is TRBJ2-7; weak D call: TRBD1 (6 bases). V was pared by 5 bases and J by 0 bases, with 11 bases between. The germline V gene encodes CDR1 SEHNR and CDR2 FQNEAQ (reference sequence). This CDR3 contains 14 residues. DNA for the CDR3: TGTGCCAGCAGCACGCCCAGGGGCTCCTACGAGCAGTACTTC. Translating it yields CASSTPRGSYEQYF. Full variable domain (outside the CDR3, taken from reference TRBV7-9 and TRBJ2-7): DTGVSQNPRHKITKRGQNVTFRCDPISEHNRLYWYRQTLGQGPEFLTYFQNEAQLEKSRLLSDRFSAERPKGSFSTLEIQRTEQGDSAMYLCASSTPRGSYEQYFGPGTRLTVT.

This clonotype has ten or more counts. The chain uses TRBV2 and TRBJ2-7; TRBD1 aligns across 8 bases. The V and J ends lost 6 bases and 2 bases, in that order; junction bases with no gene match: 9. This CDR3 contains 15 residues. CDR1 and CDR2 from the germline V gene are SNHLY and FYNNEI. CDR3 DNA: TGTGCCAGCAGGGTCACAGGGGGAAAAGCCTACGAGCAGTACTTC. Its translation: CASRVTGGKAYEQYF. Full variable domain (rest looked up from reference TRBV2 and TRBJ2-7): EPEVTQTPSHQVTQMGQEVILRCVPISNHLYFYWYRQILGQKVEFLVSFYNNEISEKSEIFDDQFSVERPDGSNFTLKIRSTKLEDSAMYFCASRVTGGKAYEQYFGPGTRLTVT.

This clonotype was recorded at least ten times. CDR3 sequence (DNA): TGTGCCAGCAGCGAGGGGGCAGGTGGAGGCTACACCTTC. This translates into CASSEGAGGGYTF. V and J are TRBV9 and TRBJ1-2, with 7 bases lining up with TRBD1. V shed 3 bases and J 8 bases; nucleotides not matched to a gene: 7. Per germline, CDR1 SGDLS and CDR2 YYNGEE. This CDR3 is 13 amino acids long.

This clonotype was recorded many times. One junction end does not reproduce the germline sequence, and a read error may be involved. This chain connects TRBV10-3 to TRBJ1-1, with 7 bases identical to TRBD1. From germline, CDR1 is ENHRY and CDR2 SYGVKD. The CDR3 spans 13 residues. The CDR3 is CAIREGAVGEAFF. The CDR3 nucleotides read TGTGCCATCCGTGAGGGGGCGGTCGGTGAAGCTTTCTTT.

Details on this clonotype: A much larger clone sits a single nucleotide away, making a read error possible. The conserved closing phenylalanine or tryptophan is absent in this CDR3, likely reflecting a read error. The chain has TRBV7-8 and TRBJ1-5; 7 nucleotides align to TRBD1. CDR1 and CDR2 from the germline V gene are SGHVS and FQNEAQ. CDR3 length: 14 amino acids. The junction had 3 bases not matched to a gene; V was cut back by 4 bases and J by 3 bases. The CDR3 spells CASSSDRINQPQHS. The DNA for the CDR3 is TGTGCCAGCAGCTCGGACAGGATCAATCAGCCCCAGCATTCT.

This clonotype was seen more than once but under ten times. This chain uses TRBV6-5 with TRBJ2-7; TRBD2 matches at 8 bases. The junction had 8 bases not matched to a gene; V was cut back by 0 bases and J by 4 bases. CDR3 length: 16 amino acids. Germline V gene data show CDR1 as MNHEY and CDR2 as SVGAGI. CDR3 bases: TGTGCCAGCAGTTACTCGAACGGGAGGGCCTGGTACGAGCAGTACTTC. Its protein product is CASSYSNGRAWYEQYF.

This clonotype has a single count. V and J are TRBV15 and TRBJ1-5; no reliable D call. V shed 0 bases and J shed 6 bases, with 9 bases lying between them. Per germline, CDR1 LNHNV and CDR2 YYDKDF (reference sequence). This CDR3 is 14 amino acids long. The CDR3 loop reads CATSRDKTGQPQHF. CDR3 bases: TGTGCCACCAGCAGAGACAAGACGGGTCAGCCCCAGCATTTT.

This clonotype was detected ten times or more. The genes are TRBV2 and TRBJ2-7, with D unclear. Trimming stripped 4 bases from V and 0 bases from J, with 7 bases between. Germline V gives CDR1 SNHLY, CDR2 FYNNEI. The CDR3 extends over 13 amino acids. CDR3 in DNA: TGTGCCAGCAGTGGAGGTGCCTCCTACGAGCAGTACTTC. It translates to CASSGGASYEQYF.

This clonotype was detected ten times or more. This chain joins TRBV27 and TRBJ2-1, with 9 bases fitting TRBD2. V shed 6 bases and J 0 bases; nucleotides not matched to a gene: 15. Germline V gives CDR1 MNHEY, CDR2 SMNVEV (reference sequence). The CDR3 contains 19 residues. This CDR3 is CASSPGQAVSGSSYNEQFF. CDR3 in DNA: TGTGCCAGCAGCCCCGGACAGGCCGTTAGCGGGAGCTCCTACAATGAGCAGTTCTTC.

This clonotype was counted ten times or more. V gene TRBV28 combines with J gene TRBJ2-1; possibly TRBD1 for D (6 bases). Germline CDR1 MDHEN, CDR2 SYDVKM. The V end lost 2 bases, the J end lost 3 bases, and 14 bases lay between the germline ends. The CDR3 sequence is 16 residues long. The DNA of the CDR3 is TGTGCCAGCAGTTTAGCCTCGGGCAGGGGCTACAATGAGCAGTTCTTC. Protein product: CASSLASGRGYNEQFF.

This clonotype was recorded at least ten times. The gene calls are TRBV28 and TRBJ2-7; TRBD1 matches at 11 bases. V lost 4 bases, J lost 4 bases, and 6 bases stayed unmatched. CDR1 and CDR2 (germline): MDHEN, SYDVKM. The CDR3 runs 15 residues. The CDR3 DNA follows: TGTGCCAGCAGTTCCTCCGGGACAGGGGGATACGAGCAGTACTTC. As protein: CASSSSGTGGYEQYF.

This clonotype was observed at least ten times. The gene calls are TRBV10-3 and TRBJ2-7; D might be TRBD1 or TRBD2, each matching 7 bases. Germline V gene lookup returns CDR1 ENHRY and CDR2 SYGVKD. V gave up 0 bases and J gave up 3 bases, with 12 bases separating them. The CDR3 covers 15 residues. In DNA, the CDR3 is TGTGCCATCAGTGAGTCCCAGGGGGGGCTCTACGAGCAGTACTTC. This translates into CAISESQGGLYEQYF.

Remarks on this clonotype: With a much larger clone just one base away, this may be a read error. V and J are TRBV20-1 and TRBJ2-7; D could derive from TRBD1 or TRBD2 (5 bases each). The CDR3 has 12 residues. Germline V gives CDR1 DFQATT, CDR2 SNEGSKA (reference sequence). The CDR3 bases are TGCAGTCCTAGTGGGGGCTCCTACGAGCAGTACTTC. Its protein is CSPSGGSYEQYF.

This clonotype has at least ten counts. The chain uses TRBV6-5 and TRBJ2-1, with 7 bases lining up with TRBD1. The CDR3 is 23 amino acids. J lost 3 bases, V lost 2 bases, and 28 bases had no gene match. CDR1 and CDR2 (germline): MNHEY, SVGAGI. The CDR3 reads CASSYPILLPERGRGPDYNEQFF. The CDR3 region has the DNA TGTGCCAGCAGTTACCCAATCCTACTCCCCGAGAGGGGGCGAGGTCCGGACTACAATGAGCAGTTCTTC.

About this clonotype: Since no conserved phenylalanine or tryptophan closes the CDR3, a read error is the likely cause. The V gene is TRBV12-3 or TRBV12-4, the J gene TRBJ2-3; possibly TRBD2 for D (6 bases). This CDR3 is built from 12 residues. CDR3 loop: CAGSPRGDTQYL. The CDR3 DNA reads as TGTGCCGGCAGCCCGCGGGGAGATACGCAGTATCTT.

This chain uses TRBV9 with TRBJ2-1; no firm D call. CDR3 size: 15 residues. In germline, CDR1 is SGDLS, CDR2 YYNGEE. Deletions cut 0 bases from V and 8 bases from J, with 15 bases between. The CDR3 here is CASSVGWTPGYEQFF. The DNA for the CDR3 is TGTGCCAGCAGCGTAGGATGGACCCCAGGATATGAGCAGTTCTTC.

This clonotype was seen many times. This rearrangement joins TRBV5-1 to TRBJ2-7; D may be TRBD2 (5 bases). Trimming shortened V by 1 base and J by 5 bases, and 16 bases separated the two germline ends. Germline V gene lookup returns CDR1 SGHRS and CDR2 YFSETQ. The CDR3 extends over 15 amino acids. In DNA form, the CDR3 reads TGCGCCAGCAGCTTGAATAGCGACCGTCCCGACGAGCAGTACTTC. This translates into CASSLNSDRPDEQYF.

The CDR3 region is CASSLGGAYLNQPQHF. The CDR3 region has the DNA TGTGCCAGCAGTTTAGGGGGAGCCTACCTGAATCAGCCCCAGCATTTT. V gene TRBV12-3 or TRBV12-4 combines with J gene TRBJ1-5; no clear D. V lost 1 base to trimming and J lost 4 bases, with 14 bases between them. The CDR3 length is 16 residues.

In this sample, this clonotype turned up a few times. The chain employs TRBV11-2 and TRBJ2-6; the match to TRBD2 covers 7 bases. Germline lookup yields CDR1 SGHAT and CDR2 FQNNGV. There are 16 residues in the CDR3. V was pared by 6 bases and J by 0 bases, with 5 bases of the junction left unmatched. For the CDR3, the DNA is TGTGCCAGCAGTAGCGGGCAGAGCTCTGGGGCCAACGTCCTGACTTTC. Translating gives CASSSGQSSGANVLTF.